This T cell receptor beta chain was obtained from a study of cytomegalovirus exposure and HLA in healthy donors. Study-wide context: Early released data had approximately 86 million unique TCRs, all coming from HLA-typed donors. General observations from the study: There were reportedly fewer N-insertions in an Asian-associated ancestry cluster than the roughly 670-donor mean, in a later analysis. In a later analysis, V- and J-gene trimming of beta chains associated with a DCLRE1C missense variant, replicated independently.

The count of this clone is one. The antigen is unknown. Primers included in the PCR were 60 Vbeta and 13 Jbeta primers. The method was immunoSEQ multiplex PCR; TCRdb's version includes in-frame clones alone and lacks a portion of them. Among roughly 250,000 clones listed, 80% to 90% were seen once. This CDR3 has 18 residues. V lost 5 bases and J lost 6; bases outside the gene matches: 12. Germline CDR1 is LNHDA and CDR2 is SQIVND (reference sequence). The chain uses TRBV19 and TRBJ2-3, with 15 bases fitting TRBD2. Sequencing was carried out using PBMCs. The clonotype was recovered from a woman in her thirties or forties in good health and CMV-seropositive. Here the CDR3 DNA reads TGTGCCAGTAGTCCGAGGACTAGCGGGAGGGCCCCGGCGGATACGCAGTATTTT. It is translated as CASSPRTSGRAPADTQYF.